This T cell receptor (beta chain) was profiled in a study of blood T cell repertoires in COVID-19. Turning to the study itself: There were acute and convalescent COVID-19 samples, and they came from the United States, Italy and Spain. PBMCs, B-cell-depleted T cells, or T cells provided the cDNA or gDNA that made up the material.

The CDR3 has 18 residues. The ends lost 2 bases at V and 4 bases at J; junction bases unmatched: 11. Germline V gene sequence: CDR1 SEHNR, CDR2 FQNEAQ (reference sequence). In the study's own analysis: Estimates of nucleated cell counts were drawn from the amplification of reference gene primers. Sequencing was performed with immunoSEQ multiplex PCR; in TCRdb, only in-frame clones are kept and a portion is missing. D and trimming come from the DNA, and the V and J calls and clone size come from that table. This table has about 55,000 clones, approximately 80% appearing once. The origin of this receptor is a human donor in a cohort sampled during active or convalescent COVID-19. V is TRBV7-9 and J is TRBJ2-5, with 12 nucleotides matching TRBD2. What was sequenced was peripheral blood. The CDR3 region is CASSLPYRLAGAGETQYF. CDR3 DNA: TGTGCCAGCAGCTTACCTTACCGACTAGCGGGGGCAGGAGAGACCCAGTACTTC.